These 24 T cell receptor beta chains originate from one sample sequenced in a study of identical twins. TCRdb fed the 5' RACE reads into MiXCR, producing one record per CDR3 protein. The table lists approximately 240,000 distinct CDR3 sequences, over 12% of them singletons. The sequencing sample was made of memory (CD45RO+) T cells sorted from blood. The source is a woman in her late teens or twenties in good health.

The J gene is TRBJ2-7, the V gene TRBV18; 8 bases line up with TRBD1. There are 14 residues in the CDR3. Germline CDR1 and CDR2: KGHSH and LQKENI. V lost 6 bases, J lost 6 bases, and 10 bases stayed unmatched. The CDR3 here is CASSPDRDNPEQYF. CDR3 nucleotide sequence: TGTGCCAGCTCTCCGGACAGGGACAATCCCGAGCAGTACTTC.

The chain couples TRBV4-2 to TRBJ2-2; TRBD1 agrees at 7 bases. V lost 4 bases and J lost 10; bases outside the gene matches: 9. Germline CDR1 reads LGHNA; CDR2 reads YNFKEQ. The CDR3 extends over 14 amino acids. The CDR3 coding sequence is TGTGCCAGCAGCCCGGGACAGCGTGAGGTGGAGCTGTTTTTT. Protein product: CASSPGQREVELFF.

This clonotype has only a few counts. Here the CDR3 reads CASSPQGGQNIQYF. CDR3 DNA sequence: TGTGCCAGCAGCCCCCAGGGAGGTCAAAACATTCAGTACTTC. This chain links TRBV11-2 with TRBJ2-4; the D gene is possibly TRBD2 (6 bases). The germline V gene has CDR1 SGHAT and CDR2 FQNNGV. Deletions cut 5 bases from V and 5 bases from J, with 13 bases between. This CDR3 contains 14 residues.

This clonotype was recorded a few times. V usage is TRBV24-1 and J usage is TRBJ2-3; 8 nucleotides match TRBD1. The CDR3 consists of 14 residues. Germline CDR1 KGHDR, CDR2 SFDVKD. Trimming removed 5 bases from V and 6 bases from J; junction bases left unmatched: 6. CDR3 in amino acids: CATSAGQVADTQYF. For the CDR3, the DNA is TGTGCCACCAGTGCGGGACAGGTTGCTGATACGCAGTATTTT.

This clonotype has at least ten counts. The CDR3: CASSNSRTSLSNEQFF. DNA of the CDR3: TGTGCCAGCAGCAATTCCCGGACTAGCCTTTCCAATGAGCAGTTCTTC. The chain recombines TRBV11-2 with TRBJ2-1; 8 bases map to TRBD2. This CDR3 comprises 16 residues. The germline V gene has CDR1 SGHAT and CDR2 FQNNGV. V dropped 5 bases and J dropped 6; count of bases not matched to a gene: 12.

V usage is TRBV15 and J usage is TRBJ2-5; maybe TRBD2 (5 bases). The CDR3 contains 15 residues. CDR1 is LNHNV and CDR2 is YYDKDF in the germline V gene (reference sequence). Between the trimmed V and J ends, which lost 0 bases and 1 base, there was a span of 9 bases. The CDR3 DNA reads as TGTGCCACCAGCAGAGATCCCAGCGGCCAAGAGACCCAGTACTTC. Protein product: CATSRDPSGQETQYF.

The table lists this clonotype with many counts. The rearrangement links TRBV20-1 to TRBJ2-7; D remains unclear. The CDR3 is made up of 12 amino acids. Germline lookup yields CDR1 DFQATT and CDR2 SNEGSKA (reference sequence). The V end was cut by 6 bases, the J end by 4 bases, with 13 bases between. CDR3 residues: CSAQDATYEQYF. In DNA, the CDR3 is TGCAGTGCCCAAGACGCGACGTACGAGCAGTACTTC.

The chain is built from TRBV18 and TRBJ2-7; TRBD1 matches 10 bases. From germline, CDR1 is KGHSH and CDR2 LQKENI. Losses at the gene ends were 6 bases for V and 7 bases for J; bases not matched to a gene: 9. The CDR3 contains 14 residues. DNA of the CDR3: TGTGCCAGCTCCGGCCGGGACAGGGGCTCGGAGCAGTACTTC. This gives the protein CASSGRDRGSEQYF.

The rearrangement joins TRBV7-6 to TRBJ2-7; TRBD2 matches 9 bases. CDR1 and CDR2 (germline): SGHVS, FNYEAQ. This CDR3 contains 15 residues. Trimming took 0 bases from V and 5 from J; bases not matched to a gene: 5. The CDR3 DNA follows: TGTGCCAGCAGCTTAGCGCGGGGGGGGATGGACGAGCAGTACTTC. Its translation: CASSLARGGMDEQYF. The full variable domain, completed using reference TRBV7-6 and TRBJ2-7, is GAGVSQSPRYKVTKRGQDVALRCDPISGHVSLYWYRQALGQGPEFLTYFNYEAQQDKSGLPNDRFSAERPEGSISTLTIQRTEQRDSAMYRCASSLARGGMDEQYFGPGTRLTVT.

This clonotype was found a few times. The chain joins TRBV12-3 or TRBV12-4 to TRBJ2-1; tentatively, D is TRBD1 or TRBD2 (6 bases each). The V end was cut by 0 bases, the J end by 3 bases, with 15 bases between. The CDR3 is 17 amino acids. CDR3 sequence (DNA): TGTGCCAGCAGTTTAGCGAGAGGGGGGCTTAACTACAATGAGCAGTTCTTC. Translation gives CASSLARGGLNYNEQFF.

This clonotype came up many times. V and J are TRBV20-1 and TRBJ2-7, with 9 bases identical to TRBD1. The CDR3 length is 15 residues. Germline CDR1 reads DFQATT; CDR2 reads SNEGSKA (reference sequence). Trimming cost V 3 bases and J 1 base; bases outside gene matches: 7. This CDR3 is CSARATGTGSYEQYF. The CDR3 DNA is TGCAGTGCTAGGGCGACCGGGACAGGGTCCTACGAGCAGTACTTC.

This chain connects TRBV18 to TRBJ2-6, with D unresolved. Germline assignment: CDR1 KGHSH and CDR2 LQKENI. The CDR3 has 17 amino acids. V was pared by 3 bases and J by 0 bases, with 12 bases between. In DNA, the CDR3 is TGTGCCAGCTCACCTAACGTCGGCCTCTCTGGGGCCAACGTCCTGACTTTC. Its protein product is CASSPNVGLSGANVLTF. Full variable domain (rest looked up from reference TRBV18 and TRBJ2-6): NAGVMQNPRHLVRRRGQEARLRCSPMKGHSHVYWYRQLPEEGLKFMVYLQKENIIDESGMPKERFSAEFPKEGPSILRIQQVVRGDSAAYFCASSPNVGLSGANVLTFGAGSRLTVL.

The sample holds a few counts of this clonotype. The junction departs from germline at one end; a sequencing error may be responsible. The genes are TRBV7-2 and TRBJ2-1; D perhaps matches TRBD2 (6 bases). CDR3 length equals 15 residues. Germline loops: CDR1 SGHTA, CDR2 FQGNSA. The CDR3 DNA follows: TGTGCCAGCAGCTTAACGGGGGATTCGTACAATGAGCGGTTCTTC. Translated: CASSLTGDSYNERFF.

This clonotype was observed many times. The CDR3 here is CSAKLRGGAEAFF. CDR3 in DNA: TGCAGTGCTAAACTCCGGGGAGGGGCTGAAGCTTTCTTT. This chain uses TRBV20-1 with TRBJ1-1, with D possibly matching TRBD1 (5 bases). The V end was cut by 4 bases, the J end by 6 bases, with 15 bases between. The CDR3 length is 13 residues. From germline, CDR1 is DFQATT and CDR2 SNEGSKA (reference sequence).

This clonotype was seen a few times. This rearrangement joins TRBV5-5 to TRBJ2-7; weak D call: TRBD1 (6 bases). V was shortened by 1 base and J by 4 bases, with 9 bases between the two germline ends. Per germline, CDR1 SGHKS and CDR2 YYEKEE (reference sequence). The CDR3 totals 13 residues. CDR3 loop: CASSLRQEYEQYF. CDR3 DNA sequence: TGTGCCAGCAGCTTGCGACAGGAGTACGAGCAGTACTTC.

This clonotype was recorded many times. The chain employs TRBV27 and TRBJ1-2; D call uncertain. Between the trimmed V and J ends, which lost 6 bases and 8 bases, there was a span of 10 bases. The CDR3 sequence is 11 residues long. Germline lookup yields CDR1 MNHEY and CDR2 SMNVEV (reference sequence). CDR3 sequence reads: CASRGRGGYTF. DNA of the CDR3: TGTGCCAGCAGGGGGAGAGGGGGCTACACCTTC.

This clonotype was recorded many times. The chain has TRBV7-2 and TRBJ2-3; D remains ambiguous. This CDR3 region has 12 residues. V was clipped by 3 bases and J by 4 bases, with 5 bases between them. Germline loops: CDR1 SGHTA, CDR2 FQGNSA. CDR3 sequence: CASSLKADTQYF. The DNA of the CDR3 is TGTGCCAGCAGCTTGAAAGCAGATACGCAGTATTTT.

In its sample, this clonotype was seen many times. The chain links TRBV20-1 to TRBJ2-1; TRBD2 agrees at 12 bases. In germline, CDR1 is DFQATT, CDR2 SNEGSKA (reference sequence). The CDR3 has 16 amino acids. V was clipped by 6 bases and J by 0 bases; unmatched bases: 6. The CDR3 DNA reads TGCAGTGCGCGGACTAGCGGGACCCTCTCCTACAATGAGCAGTTCTTC. Protein product: CSARTSGTLSYNEQFF.

This clonotype has just a few counts. Written as DNA, the CDR3 is TGTGCCAGCAGCCCTGGGACAGGGACTGGAACGAACACTGAAGCTTTCTTT. Its translation is CASSPGTGTGTNTEAFF. The V call is TRBV4-2, the J call TRBJ1-1, with 9 bases fitting TRBD1. This CDR3 is 17 amino acids long. The ends lost 4 bases at V and 1 base at J; junction bases unmatched: 10. The germline V gene has CDR1 LGHNA and CDR2 YNFKEQ.

The chain links TRBV6-2 or TRBV6-3 to TRBJ2-1; no reliable D call. Germline V gene data show CDR1 as MNHEY and CDR2 as SVGEGT. The CDR3 spans 14 residues. Between the trimmed V and J ends, which lost 7 bases and 8 bases, there was a span of 18 bases. The CDR3 DNA follows: TGTGCCAGCAAACGCACGGCCCCTGCCGATGAGCAGTTCTTC. Translating it yields CASKRTAPADEQFF.

The V and J genes are TRBV7-8 and TRBJ2-5, with 7 bases aligning to TRBD2. The ends lost 2 bases at V and 2 bases at J; junction bases unmatched: 11. This CDR3 comprises 17 residues. CDR1 and CDR2 (germline): SGHVS, FQNEAQ. CDR3 residues: CASSLNPVASGQETQYF. The CDR3 nucleotides are TGTGCCAGCAGCTTAAATCCGGTCGCTAGCGGTCAAGAGACCCAGTACTTC.

The V and J genes are TRBV20-1 and TRBJ2-1; 8 nucleotides align to TRBD2. Unmatched junction bases numbered 17, after V lost 3 bases and J lost 7 bases. Germline CDR1 and CDR2: DFQATT and SNEGSKA (reference sequence). This CDR3 comprises 17 residues. The CDR3, as DNA: TGCAGTGCTAGTCTTCCGCGCATGGTCGGGGGGGCAAATGAGCAGTTCTTC. This codes for CSASLPRMVGGANEQFF.

The chain couples TRBV5-1 to TRBJ2-5, with D possibly being TRBD1 (5 bases). The CDR3 has 14 amino acids. Germline loops: CDR1 SGHRS, CDR2 YFSETQ. Trimming cost V 4 bases and J 6 bases, with 16 bases left between them. The CDR3 DNA is TGCGCCAGCAGCCCCGACAGAAGTGGACAGACCCAGTACTTC. Amino acids: CASSPDRSGQTQYF.

The chain combines TRBV6-5 with TRBJ1-1; D uncertain. This CDR3 is built from 15 residues. Looked up from germline, CDR1 is MNHEY and CDR2 is SVGAGI. V gave up 5 bases and J gave up 3 bases, with 16 bases separating them. The CDR3 reads CASSVSIRRDTEAFF. The CDR3 DNA reads as TGTGCCAGCAGTGTATCGATACGGAGAGACACTGAAGCTTTCTTT.